One and the same sample provided the 21 T cell receptor beta chains below, sequenced in a study of blood T cell repertoires in COVID-19 (dated by TCRdb to about 2020). The library was obtained by the immunoSEQ multiplex PCR assay. TCRdb obtained this table from immuneACCESS and retained in-frame rearrangements with V and J assigned. These tables miss some clones; where compared with another copy, unresolved V genes account for less than half of the shortfall, and the remainder is unexplained. For this sample the table gives 150,000 to 200,000 clones, of which about 91% were detected only once. Together, the top ten hold about 0.8% of the sample. The source material was PBMCs or T cells enriched from blood (not recorded which). The receptors come from a woman aged 18 to 35 who had recovered from COVID-19.

This clone was found once. V is TRBV28 and J is TRBJ1-6; D gene unclear. Trimming left V 1 base short and J 9 bases short, with 16 bases between. This CDR3 contains 16 residues. Germline lookup yields CDR1 MDHEN and CDR2 SYDVKM. Here the CDR3 reads CASSLSSGVPSSPLHF. CDR3 bases: TGTGCCAGCAGTTTATCTTCCGGGGTACCATCTTCACCCCTCCACTTT.

The chain carries TRBV3-1 (or the pseudogene TRBV3-2) and TRBJ1-2, with 7 bases that match TRBD1. The CDR3 runs to 14 residues. With V trimmed by 5 bases and J by 7 bases, 10 bases remained unmatched. In germline, CDR1 is LGHDT, CDR2 YNNKEL (reference sequence). The CDR3 region has the DNA TGTGCCAGCAGCGAGGGGGTACAGGGGCCTGGCTACACCTTC. This encodes CASSEGVQGPGYTF.

J is TRBJ1-1 and V is TRBV27; D remains unclear. Trimming took off 2 bases at V and 8 bases at J, with 12 bases between the two ends. This CDR3 contains 13 residues. CDR1 is MNHEY, CDR2 SMNVEV, per germline (reference sequence). Here the CDR3 reads CASSLTRTTEAFF. DNA of the CDR3: TGTGCCAGCAGTTTAACACGGACTACGGAAGCTTTCTTT.

This clone appeared once. The chain is built from TRBV18 and TRBJ2-3, with 7 bases lining up with TRBD2. V shed 2 bases, J shed 2 bases, and the junction held 7 bases outside the gene matches. This CDR3 is 16 amino acids long. Germline loops: CDR1 KGHSH, CDR2 LQKENI. CDR3 loop: CASSPKASGFTDTQYF. CDR3 sequence (DNA): TGTGCCAGCTCACCAAAGGCTAGCGGATTCACAGATACGCAGTATTTT.

The J gene is TRBJ1-2, the V gene TRBV28; TRBD1 might be the D (6 bases). CDR1 and CDR2 from the germline V gene are MDHEN and SYDVKM. The V end lost 3 bases, the J end lost 5 bases, and 10 bases lay between the germline ends. CDR3 length: 13 residues. The CDR3 reads CASSFRQGYGYTF. CDR3 nucleotides: TGTGCCAGCAGTTTCCGCCAGGGGTATGGCTACACCTTC.

The chain recombines TRBV2 with TRBJ2-1; tentatively, D is TRBD2 (5 bases). Trimming removed 1 base at V and 0 bases at J, with 7 bases between. Germline CDR1 reads SNHLY; CDR2 reads FYNNEI. This CDR3 has 15 amino acids. The CDR3 region is CASSEGGPSYNEQFF. As DNA, the CDR3 is TGTGCCAGCAGTGAAGGAGGGCCCTCCTACAATGAGCAGTTCTTC.

This clone was seen a handful of times. The chain has TRBV6-2 or TRBV6-3 and TRBJ2-1; 12 bases map to TRBD2. The CDR3 covers 15 residues. Losses at the gene ends were 5 bases for V and 13 bases for J; bases not matched to a gene: 12. Germline CDR1 MNHEY, CDR2 SVGEGT. The CDR3 loop is CASSTRTSGKTYQFF. The CDR3 coding sequence is TGTGCCAGCAGTACCAGGACTAGCGGGAAGACCTACCAGTTCTTC.

The rearrangement links TRBV5-8 to TRBJ2-2, with 8 bases lining up with TRBD1. The CDR3 is made up of 17 amino acids. The V gene's germline CDR1 is SGHTS and CDR2 YDEGEE. Trimming cost V 1 base and J 6 bases; bases outside gene matches: 11. The DNA for the CDR3 is TGTGCCAGCAGCTTGAATTTCGGACAGGGACCCTCCGGGGAGCTGTTTTTT. Translation: CASSLNFGQGPSGELFF.

The chain is built from TRBV28 and TRBJ1-5; 8 nucleotides align to TRBD1. CDR3 length: 16 amino acids. V lost 6 bases to trimming and J lost 5 bases; unmatched junction nucleotides: 12. The germline V gene encodes CDR1 MDHEN and CDR2 SYDVKM. In nucleotides, the CDR3 is TGTGCCAGCAGATCCGCAGTTGGGGACAGGTATCAGCCCCAGCATTTT. Protein product: CASRSAVGDRYQPQHF.

The chain recombines TRBV4-3 with TRBJ2-7; 13 nucleotides line up with TRBD2. Germline V gene data show CDR1 as LGHNA and CDR2 as YSLEER. V lost 5 bases to trimming and J lost 7 bases; unmatched junction nucleotides: 5. The CDR3 loop spans 14 amino acids. Here the CDR3 reads CASSGLAGDREQYF. The DNA of the CDR3 is TGCGCCAGCAGCGGACTAGCGGGAGATCGGGAGCAGTACTTC.

V usage is TRBV18 and J usage is TRBJ2-3, with 8 positions matching TRBD1. The CDR3 has 15 amino acids. V dropped 4 bases and J dropped 2; count of bases not matched to a gene: 5. Germline-derived CDR1 and CDR2 are KGHSH and LQKENI. Here the CDR3 DNA reads TGTGCCAGCTCACTTCAGACAGGGGCCACAGATACGCAGTATTTT. It yields the protein CASSLQTGATDTQYF.

The chain combines TRBV7-9 with TRBJ1-6; possibly TRBD1 for D (5 bases). Trimming took off 5 bases at V and 9 bases at J, with 17 bases between the two ends. The CDR3 loop spans 15 amino acids. CDR1 and CDR2 from the germline V gene are SEHNR and FQNEAQ (reference sequence). CDR3 nucleotide sequence: TGTGCCAGCAGCCCCACACGGGGGGAAATTTCACCCCTCCACTTT. Translating it yields CASSPTRGEISPLHF.

J is TRBJ2-3 and V is TRBV30; 13 bases map to TRBD2. Trimming at V came to 1 base and at J to 8 bases, leaving 12 bases not matched to a gene. The CDR3 covers 17 residues. Per the germline V gene, CDR1 is GTSNPN and CDR2 is SVGIG (reference sequence). The CDR3 here is CAWSGMQTSGRARTQYF. DNA for the CDR3: TGTGCCTGGAGTGGGATGCAAACTAGCGGGAGGGCCCGTACGCAGTATTTT.

This chain connects TRBV5-4 to TRBJ2-7, with 12 nucleotides matching TRBD2. The V and J ends lost 4 bases and 2 bases, in that order; junction bases with no gene match: 7. Germline V gene data show CDR1 as SGHNT and CDR2 as YYREEE (reference sequence). This CDR3 has 16 amino acids. DNA of the CDR3: TGTGCCAGCAGCACCGGGACTAGCGGGCCTCCCTACGAGCAGTACTTC. Translating it yields CASSTGTSGPPYEQYF.

The count of this clone is one. The chain carries TRBV5-1 and TRBJ2-5; 10 bases are a match to TRBD2. This CDR3 is built from 17 residues. Germline CDR1 is SGHRS and CDR2 is YFSETQ. The V segment lost 0 bases and the J segment 5 bases; nucleotides outside the gene matches: 10. This CDR3 reads CASSLGVSSGSGETQYF. DNA for the CDR3: TGCGCCAGCAGCTTGGGAGTGTCTAGCGGGAGCGGGGAGACCCAGTACTTC.

This chain's CDR3 is CASSEGTANTGELFF. The CDR3 DNA is TGTGCCAGCAGTGAAGGGACAGCGAACACCGGGGAGCTGTTTTTT. The chain is built from TRBV6-1 and TRBJ2-2, with D maybe TRBD1 (6 bases). Trimming cost V 1 base and J 0 bases, with 6 bases left between them. The CDR3 spans 15 residues. Germline V CDR1 and CDR2: MNHNS, SASEGT.

This sequence joins TRBV7-3 and TRBJ2-3, with D maybe TRBD2 (6 bases). CDR3 length: 17 amino acids. Germline lookup yields CDR1 SGHTA and CDR2 FQGTGA. V gave up 4 bases and J gave up 4 bases, with 21 bases separating them. CDR3 nucleotide sequence: TGTGCCAGCAGCTCCCCACGACTAGAAGGGATTGCAGATACGCAGTATTTT. It specifies CASSSPRLEGIADTQYF.

This rearrangement joins TRBV7-9 to TRBJ2-1; no clear D gene. In germline, CDR1 is SEHNR, CDR2 FQNEAQ (reference sequence). With 7 bases removed from V and 4 bases from J, the gap between germline ends came to 11 bases. CDR3 length: 13 residues. The CDR3 DNA reads TGTGCCAGCACCCCCCTCCTATACAATGAGCAGTTCTTC. As protein: CASTPLLYNEQFF.

V usage is TRBV13 and J usage is TRBJ2-1, with a possible D match to TRBD2 (5 bases). The CDR3 is 14 amino acids. Germline V gives CDR1 PRHDT, CDR2 FYEKMQ (reference sequence). V lost 4 bases and J lost 6, with 13 bases in between. The CDR3 reads CASSSLGLVNEQFF. CDR3 bases: TGTGCCAGCAGCTCACTAGGATTGGTCAATGAGCAGTTCTTC.

This clone has only one observation. V usage is TRBV14 and J usage is TRBJ1-6, with TRBD1 matching 8 bases. V lost 5 bases and J lost 7; bases outside the gene matches: 4. CDR3 size: 14 residues. Germline loops: CDR1 SGHDN, CDR2 FVKESK. The CDR3 protein is CASSWGQVNSPLHF. DNA of the CDR3: TGTGCCAGCAGCTGGGGACAGGTCAATTCACCCCTCCACTTT.

CDR3 residues: CASRSVLPNNEQFF. The CDR3 region has the DNA TGTGCCAGCAGGAGCGTACTTCCTAACAATGAGCAGTTCTTC. The chain links TRBV27 to TRBJ2-1; no clear D. CDR1 is MNHEY, CDR2 SMNVEV, per germline (reference sequence). Between the trimmed V and J ends, which lost 6 bases and 5 bases, there was a span of 14 bases. This CDR3 has 14 residues.